This T cell receptor (beta chain) was obtained from a study of T cells after yellow fever vaccination. General study points: Most primary-vaccination clones reappeared after the booster (approximately 95% CD4, about 88% CD8). In FACS-sorted repertoires, abundant clonotypes from the bulk population could appear as contaminants.

This clonotype showed up many times. Antigen unknown. Universal primer sites and UMIs were introduced during 5'RACE template-switching synthesis of TCR cDNA. TCRdb passed the 5' RACE reads through MiXCR, listing each CDR3 protein once. The data contain 200,000 to 300,000 distinct CDR3 sequences, less than 7.5% of them seen just once; the ten biggest clones take up around 1%. The CDR3 has 15 residues. The V gene's germline CDR1 is SGHTA and CDR2 FQGNSA. Unmatched junction bases numbered 12, after V lost 0 bases and J lost 13 bases. The chain links TRBV7-2 to TRBJ2-1; 7 bases agree with TRBD2. This clonotype was sampled from a man aged 25-45 years who received the YFV17D yellow fever vaccine. The source was CD4+ T cells sorted from PBMCs, collected on the day of the yellow fever booster vaccination. The CDR3 nucleotides are TGTGCCAGCAGCTTAGCGGCAGGTATCGGGACTACTCAGTTCTTC. Encoded protein: CASSLAAGIGTTQFF.